Shown below are 20 T cell receptor beta chains from a single sample sequenced in a study of blood T cell repertoires in COVID-19. TCRdb keeps only in-frame clones here, not all; method: immunoSEQ multiplex PCR. The table lists some 320,000 clones, around 87% of them singletons. Sequencing input: peripheral blood. All receptors come from a woman in her forties or fifties who had recovered from COVID-19.

V usage is TRBV18 and J usage is TRBJ1-5, with no clear D. Germline-derived CDR1 and CDR2 are KGHSH and LQKENI. The CDR3 contains 12 residues. Trimming removed 2 bases from V and 4 bases from J, with 3 bases in between. CDR3 loop: CASSPTNQPQHF. In DNA form, the CDR3 reads TGTGCCAGCTCACCAACTAATCAGCCCCAGCATTTT.

A few counts support this clone. The chain's CDR3 is CASSLGLDGTIYF. DNA of the CDR3: TGCGCCAGCAGCTTGGGACTCGACGGCACCATATATTTT. The J gene is TRBJ1-3, the V gene TRBV5-1; D gene ambiguous. V was cut by 0 bases and J by 9 bases, with 10 bases left in between. Germline V gene data show CDR1 as SGHRS and CDR2 as YFSETQ. This CDR3 is 13 amino acids long.

The chain joins TRBV7-9 to TRBJ2-7; 8 bases are a match to TRBD1. CDR3 length: 15 amino acids. Trimming removed 5 bases from V and 1 base from J; junction bases left unmatched: 7. Germline CDR1 reads SEHNR; CDR2 reads FQNEAQ (reference sequence). The CDR3 protein is CASSLRQGQSYEQYF. For the CDR3, the DNA is TGTGCCAGCAGCCTACGACAGGGGCAATCCTACGAGCAGTACTTC.

The rearrangement links TRBV7-9 to TRBJ2-7; D gene unclear. The CDR3 is 13 residues long. CDR1 is SEHNR and CDR2 is FQNEAQ in the germline V gene (reference sequence). V lost 5 bases and J lost 6, with 14 bases in between. The CDR3 sequence is CASSRGPTGEQYF. For the CDR3, the DNA is TGTGCCAGCAGCCGAGGTCCCACCGGCGAGCAGTACTTC.

The chain has TRBV21-1 and TRBJ1-4; the table names TRBD1, a call not compared with the DNA. TRBV21-1 is a pseudogene segment. The CDR3 runs to 16 residues. Here the CDR3 DNA reads TGTGCCAGCAGCGTTGTCAGGGAAGCAACTAATGAAAAACTGTTTTTT. Protein sequence: CASSVVREATNEKLFF.

The chain links TRBV9 to TRBJ2-3; a weak D match, TRBD2 (6 bases). The CDR3 has 16 amino acids. CDR1 and CDR2 from the germline V gene are SGDLS and YYNGEE. Trimming removed 0 bases from V and 2 bases from J, with 13 bases in between. DNA of the CDR3: TGTGCCAGCAGCGTAGATAGTACGGGAGCCACAGATACGCAGTATTTT. Its protein is CASSVDSTGATDTQYF.

This sequence joins TRBV3-1 (or the pseudogene TRBV3-2) and TRBJ2-7; 12 bases are shared with TRBD2. The CDR3 has 16 amino acids. V gave up 1 base and J gave up 3 bases; unmatched junction bases: 4. The germline CDR1 and CDR2 sequences are LGHDT and YNNKEL (reference sequence). The CDR3 coding sequence is TGTGCCAGCAGCCAAGGACTAGCGGGAGCTTACTACGAGCAGTACTTC. Its protein is CASSQGLAGAYYEQYF.

The chain carries TRBV6-5 and TRBJ2-1; D remains unclear. The CDR3 runs 11 residues. Germline V CDR1 and CDR2: MNHEY, SVGAGI. V shed 7 bases and J shed 10 bases, with 11 bases lying between them. CDR3 sequence: CASTQTGEQFF. CDR3 nucleotide sequence: TGTGCCAGCACCCAAACCGGGGAGCAGTTCTTC.

The CDR3 bases are TGCAGCGCAGGGACAGGGCTGAACACTGAAGCTTTCTTT. Its protein product is CSAGTGLNTEAFF. This chain uses TRBV29-1 with TRBJ1-1; 9 bases fit TRBD1. Germline lookup yields CDR1 SQVTM and CDR2 ANQGSEA. V dropped 7 bases and J dropped 0; count of bases not matched to a gene: 3. This CDR3 region has 13 residues.

The CDR3 here is CASSLLSASGRSTDTQYF. For the CDR3, the DNA is TGTGCCAGCAGTTTATTGTCGGCTAGCGGGAGGTCCACAGATACGCAGTATTTT. The V call is TRBV28, the J call TRBJ2-3; 11 bases are a match to TRBD2. V shed 1 base and J 2 bases; nucleotides not matched to a gene: 8. There are 18 residues in the CDR3. Germline CDR1 and CDR2: MDHEN and SYDVKM. Based on the CDR3 plus reference TRBV28 and TRBJ2-3, the full variable domain is DVKVTQSSRYLVKRTGEKVFLECVQDMDHENMFWYRQDPGLGLRLIYFSYDVKMKEKGDIPEGYSVSREKKERFSLILESASTNQTSMYLCASSLLSASGRSTDTQYFGPGTRLTVL.

The chain joins TRBV29-1 to TRBJ1-2, with D possibly matching TRBD1 (6 bases). This CDR3 has 12 amino acids. Germline V lookup: CDR1 SQVTM, CDR2 ANQGSEA. Trimming took 2 bases from V and 8 from J, leaving 12 bases between them. Here the CDR3 reads CSVEKQGDGYTF. The CDR3 DNA follows: TGCAGCGTTGAAAAACAGGGTGACGGCTACACCTTC. Variable domain in full (rest from reference TRBV29-1 and TRBJ1-2): SAVISQKPSRDICQRGTSLTIQCQVDSQVTMMFWYRQQPGQSLTLIATANQGSEATYESGFVIDKFPISRPNLTFSTLTVSNMSPEDSSIYLCSVEKQGDGYTFGSGTRLTVV.

DNA of the CDR3: TGTGCCAGCAGTTACAACGGAGTAGGAAATTCACCCCTCCACTTT. Translation: CASSYNGVGNSPLHF. The rearrangement uses TRBV6-2 or TRBV6-3 and TRBJ1-6; D remains unclear. The CDR3 sequence is 15 residues long. Germline CDR1 reads MNHEY; CDR2 reads SVGEGT. V was clipped by 2 bases and J by 7 bases, with 12 bases between them.

About this clone itself: Other DNA sequences in this specimen translate into the identical CDR3. The rearrangement joins TRBV28 to TRBJ2-7, with a weak D call TRBD2 (5 bases). Germline V gene sequence: CDR1 MDHEN, CDR2 SYDVKM. This CDR3 contains 14 residues. V was shortened by 6 bases and J by 2 bases, with 14 bases between the two germline ends. CDR3 bases: TGTGCCAGCAGCCTATCCGCCGGGACCTACGAGCAGTACTTC. Its translation is CASSLSAGTYEQYF. The complete variable domain, with remaining parts taken from reference TRBV28 and TRBJ2-7, reads DVKVTQSSRYLVKRTGEKVFLECVQDMDHENMFWYRQDPGLGLRLIYFSYDVKMKEKGDIPEGYSVSREKKERFSLILESASTNQTSMYLCASSLSAGTYEQYFGPGTRLTVT.

This clone has only one observation. This chain connects TRBV4-3 to TRBJ2-1, with 10 bases identical to TRBD2. V was clipped by 1 base and J by 5 bases; unmatched bases: 2. Germline values: CDR1 LGHNA, CDR2 YSLEER. This CDR3 contains 15 residues. The CDR3 coding sequence is TGCGCCAGCAGCCAAGGGACTAGCGGAAACAATGAGCAGTTCTTC. The encoded protein is CASSQGTSGNNEQFF.

V usage is TRBV4-2 and J usage is TRBJ2-3, with 9 bases that match TRBD1. Germline-derived CDR1 and CDR2 are LGHNA and YNFKEQ. V gave up 4 bases and J gave up 4 bases; unmatched junction bases: 3. The length of the CDR3 is 14 residues. The CDR3 DNA follows: TGTGCCAGCAGCCCGGGACAGGGAGCAGATACGCAGTATTTT. Its translation is CASSPGQGADTQYF.

This chain connects TRBV13 to TRBJ2-5; the D is unclear. The CDR3 is made up of 14 amino acids. Germline CDR1 is PRHDT and CDR2 is FYEKMQ (reference sequence). Trimming took 0 bases from V and 5 from J, leaving 10 bases between them. CDR3 in amino acids: CASSLGYFAETQYF. In DNA, the CDR3 is TGTGCCAGCAGCTTAGGTTATTTCGCGGAGACCCAGTACTTC. Based on the CDR3 plus reference TRBV13 and TRBJ2-5, the full variable domain is AAGVIQSPRHLIKEKRETATLKCYPIPRHDTVYWYQQGPGQDPQFLISFYEKMQSDKGSIPDRFSAQQFSDYHSELNMSSLELGDSALYFCASSLGYFAETQYFGPGTRLLVL.

This chain uses TRBV29-1 with TRBJ2-3; possible D gene TRBD1, 6 bases. V lost 7 bases, J lost 0 bases, and 11 bases lay in between. CDR3 size: 13 residues. Germline lookup yields CDR1 SQVTM and CDR2 ANQGSEA. CDR3 protein: CSAKQGSTDTQYF. The CDR3 bases are TGCAGCGCCAAACAGGGTAGCACAGATACGCAGTATTTT.

This clone was recorded a few times. The chain combines TRBV6-2 or TRBV6-3 with TRBJ2-5, with D possibly matching TRBD2 (6 bases). The CDR3 is made up of 17 amino acids. From germline, CDR1 is MNHEY and CDR2 SVGEGT. V lost 6 bases and J lost 4, with 24 bases in between. CDR3 in DNA: TGTGCCAGCAGCCAAGATCGGGGCGCGGGGATTGCAGAGACCCAGTACTTC. This translates into CASSQDRGAGIAETQYF.

The J gene is TRBJ2-7, the V gene TRBV27; TRBD2 matches 12 bases. The CDR3 covers 15 residues. The ends lost 5 bases at V and 0 bases at J; junction bases unmatched: 2. Germline CDR1 reads MNHEY; CDR2 reads SMNVEV (reference sequence). CDR3 nucleotides: TGTGCCAGCAGTCTGGGACTAGCGGGCTCCTACGAGCAGTACTTC. It is translated as CASSLGLAGSYEQYF.

The gene calls are TRBV5-6 and TRBJ2-7, with a weak D call TRBD2 (6 bases). Germline-derived CDR1 and CDR2 are SGHDT and YYEEEE. The V and J ends lost 4 bases and 5 bases respectively, with 10 bases between them. This CDR3 is built from 12 residues. This CDR3 reads CASSGTEHEQYF. Here the CDR3 DNA reads TGTGCCAGCAGCGGGACTGAACACGAGCAGTACTTC.